This T cell receptor (beta chain) was captured in a study of blood T cell repertoires in COVID-19. Assay used: immunoSEQ multiplex PCR; TCRdb lists only in-frame clones, some missing. The table records about 70,000 clones, about 86% of them present only once. Germline V gene sequence: CDR1 DFQATT, CDR2 SNEGSKA (reference sequence). V lost 3 bases to trimming and J lost 15 bases; unmatched junction nucleotides: 8. The CDR3 consists of 11 residues. Sequencing input: peripheral blood. The clonotype comes from a human donor in a cohort sampled during active COVID-19. V and J are TRBV20-1 and TRBJ1-5; 7 nucleotides agree with TRBD1. The CDR3 sequence: CSASTGTERHF. CDR3 DNA: TGCAGTGCTAGTACCGGGACAGAGAGGCATTTT.